This T cell receptor (beta chain) appears in the sequencing data of a study of T cell repertoires in cytomegalovirus infection. Study summary: Through public TCR beta signatures, both CMV infection and matching HLA type were indicated.

The sample holds one count of this clonotype. What it binds is not known. TCRdb passed the reads through MiXCR, listing each CDR3 protein once. The sample holds approximately 500,000 distinct CDR3 sequences, 26% seen once. Germline CDR1 SGHDT, CDR2 YYEEEE. V lost 0 bases to trimming and J lost 2 bases, with 12 bases between them. CDR3 length: 15 residues. Study findings and constraints: Of the TCR beta families, the public ones yielded a cumulative frequency that identified carriers of CMV plus the relevant HLA.

The genes are TRBV5-6 and TRBJ2-7; possible D gene TRBD1, 6 bases. The sequenced sample consisted of PBMCs. The receptor's source is a human donor in good health (CMV status not recorded). Some clones in this sample may be carry-over from other donors' samples. DNA for the CDR3: TGTGCCAGCAGCTTGGCACAGGGTCTCCCCTACGAGCAGTACTTC. Translation: CASSLAQGLPYEQYF.